Below are 20 T cell receptor beta chains sequenced from a single sample in a study of control samples from healthy donors and cancer patients. Measured with immunoSEQ multiplex PCR; TCRdb has only the in-frame clones, and not every one. The sample includes more than 85,000 clones, 80% to 90% of them seen just once. The sample comprised blood. These receptors originate from a woman between 50 and 59 years old in good health.

V gene TRBV5-1 combines with J gene TRBJ2-1; D unresolved. Trimming shortened V by 1 base and J by 7 bases, and 3 bases separated the two germline ends. The CDR3 covers 11 residues. Germline CDR1 reads SGHRS; CDR2 reads YFSETQ. This CDR3 is CASSLQNEQFF. The DNA of the CDR3 is TGCGCCAGCAGCTTGCAGAATGAGCAGTTCTTC.

This rearrangement joins TRBV6-5 to TRBJ1-1; D is undetermined. The germline V gene has CDR1 MNHEY and CDR2 SVGAGI. Trimming pared 7 bases from V and 5 bases from J, leaving 14 bases between. The length of the CDR3 is 13 residues. The CDR3 sequence: CASTHVSRTEAFF. DNA for the CDR3: TGTGCCAGCACCCACGTAAGTCGGACTGAAGCTTTCTTT.

This clone was observed a handful of times. This sequence joins TRBV6-5 and TRBJ1-4; the D is unclear. Germline V CDR1 and CDR2: MNHEY, SVGAGI. Trimming stripped 7 bases from V and 7 bases from J, with 16 bases between. The CDR3 has 14 amino acids. The CDR3 loop is CASTVFMSGEKLFF. CDR3 nucleotide sequence: TGTGCCAGCACCGTCTTCATGTCGGGTGAAAAACTGTTTTTT.

The rearrangement links TRBV27 to TRBJ1-2; 7 bases align to TRBD1. The CDR3 is 18 amino acids. Germline CDR1 reads MNHEY; CDR2 reads SMNVEV (reference sequence). Losses at the gene ends were 3 bases for V and 8 bases for J; bases not matched to a gene: 21. The CDR3 loop is CASSFWGEGVGGIRGYTF. CDR3 DNA: TGTGCCAGCAGTTTTTGGGGGGAAGGGGTAGGGGGCATTCGCGGCTACACCTTC.

The chain is built from TRBV6-6 and TRBJ2-7, with a weak D call TRBD2 (5 bases). CDR3 length equals 15 residues. Germline V lookup: CDR1 MNHNY, CDR2 SVGAGI (reference sequence). Trimming left V 10 bases short and J 0 bases short, with 19 bases between. CDR3 sequence reads: CATAEYIASSYEQYF. The CDR3 DNA is TGTGCCACCGCGGAATATATAGCGAGCTCCTACGAGCAGTACTTC.

The V call is TRBV9, the J call TRBJ2-7, with D perhaps TRBD1 (6 bases). Germline V gene lookup returns CDR1 SGDLS and CDR2 YYNGEE. The CDR3 is 15 residues long. Trimming left V 2 bases short and J 3 bases short, with 15 bases between. The CDR3 sequence: CASSVSIGQYYEQYF. DNA of the CDR3: TGTGCCAGCAGCGTTTCGATAGGACAGTACTACGAGCAGTACTTC.

A single count supports this clone. The V gene is TRBV19, the J gene TRBJ2-7, with 10 bases identical to TRBD1. The CDR3 runs 14 residues. The V and J ends lost 8 bases and 5 bases, in that order; junction bases with no gene match: 9. The V gene's germline CDR1 is LNHDA and CDR2 SQIVND (reference sequence). DNA for the CDR3: TGTGCCAGTTGCCATGGGACAGGGGAGGACGAGCAGTACTTC. Amino acid sequence: CASCHGTGEDEQYF.

V gene TRBV7-8 combines with J gene TRBJ2-2; TRBD2 matches 7 bases. The germline V gene encodes CDR1 SGHVS and CDR2 FQNEAQ. Unmatched junction bases numbered 8, after V lost 3 bases and J lost 1 base. The CDR3 spans 17 residues. CDR3 amino acids: CASSFHERGLNTGELFF. CDR3 sequence (DNA): TGTGCCAGCAGCTTTCATGAGCGGGGCTTGAACACCGGGGAGCTGTTTTTT.

On this clone: Other nucleotide sequences in the sample specify the same CDR3. CDR3 in amino acids: CSADSGGELFF. CDR3 DNA sequence: TGCAGTGCTGATAGTGGCGGGGAGCTGTTTTTT. The chain couples TRBV20-1 to TRBJ2-2; D is unclear. Trimming removed 5 bases from V and 7 bases from J, with 8 bases in between. The germline gives CDR1 DFQATT, CDR2 SNEGSKA (reference sequence). This CDR3 is built from 11 residues.

V and J are TRBV12-3 or TRBV12-4 and TRBJ1-1; D is unclear. V lost 6 bases to trimming and J lost 1 base, with 9 bases between them. There are 13 residues in the CDR3. This CDR3 is CASRSQKNTEAFF. The CDR3, as DNA: TGTGCCAGCAGAAGCCAAAAGAACACTGAAGCTTTCTTT.

The chain employs TRBV6-6 and TRBJ1-2; no clear D gene. Germline CDR1 reads MNHNY; CDR2 reads SVGAGI (reference sequence). This CDR3 has 11 residues. Trimming removed 8 bases from V and 7 bases from J, with 11 bases in between. CDR3 residues: CASFSNPGYTF. The CDR3 nucleotides are TGTGCCAGCTTTTCGAATCCTGGCTACACCTTC.

The chain has TRBV12-3 or TRBV12-4 and TRBJ1-4; 7 positions match TRBD1. V lost 3 bases and J lost 5; bases outside the gene matches: 0. The CDR3 runs to 13 residues. CDR3 in DNA: TGTGCCAGCAGTTTGGGACAGAATGAAAAACTGTTTTTT. Its protein is CASSLGQNEKLFF.

The chain is built from TRBV6-5 and TRBJ1-5; perhaps TRBD1 as D (6 bases). Trimming pared 4 bases from V and 3 bases from J, leaving 16 bases between. Germline V gives CDR1 MNHEY, CDR2 SVGAGI. The CDR3 is 16 amino acids. The CDR3 nucleotides are TGTGCCAGCAGTTCCCGGTGGGGGGGCGACAATCAGCCCCAGCATTTT. It encodes CASSSRWGGDNQPQHF.

This chain joins TRBV19 and TRBJ1-5; TRBD1 aligns across 10 bases. The V and J ends lost 6 bases and 5 bases, in that order; junction bases with no gene match: 7. Germline CDR1 and CDR2: LNHDA and SQIVND (reference sequence). CDR3 length: 15 amino acids. The CDR3 DNA follows: TGTGCCAGTAGACACTGGACAGGGGGGGATCAGCCCCAGCATTTT. This encodes CASRHWTGGDQPQHF.

The chain is built from TRBV7-9 and TRBJ1-1; D is undetermined. The CDR3 sequence is 13 residues long. Germline V gives CDR1 SEHNR, CDR2 FQNEAQ (reference sequence). Trimming took off 3 bases at V and 0 bases at J, with 5 bases between the two ends. CDR3 region: CASSFQVNTEAFF. CDR3 nucleotides: TGTGCCAGCAGCTTTCAGGTGAACACTGAAGCTTTCTTT.

The J gene is TRBJ1-5, the V gene TRBV5-6; 12 bases are a match to TRBD1. This CDR3 spans 15 amino acids. J lost 5 bases, V lost 4 bases, and 4 bases had no gene match. Germline V gene data show CDR1 as SGHDT and CDR2 as YYEEEE. The CDR3 is CASSLGTGGYQPQHF. The CDR3 bases are TGTGCCAGCAGCCTAGGGACAGGGGGCTATCAGCCCCAGCATTTT.

The CDR3 region is CASSLIRGSTEAFF. For the CDR3, the DNA is TGTGCCAGCAGTTTAATCCGGGGTTCCACTGAAGCTTTCTTT. The rearrangement joins TRBV27 to TRBJ1-1; D unresolved. CDR3 length: 14 amino acids. The germline CDR1 and CDR2 sequences are MNHEY and SMNVEV (reference sequence). V shed 2 bases and J shed 4 bases, with 11 bases lying between them.

The chain uses TRBV29-1 and TRBJ2-1; 9 bases align to TRBD1. CDR3 length equals 15 residues. The germline gives CDR1 SQVTM, CDR2 ANQGSEA. V shed 2 bases, J shed 7 bases, and the junction held 9 bases outside the gene matches. In DNA, the CDR3 is TGCAGCGTTGAATCCTGGGGACAGGGCGCTAATGAGCAGTTCTTC. Translating it yields CSVESWGQGANEQFF.

This clone appeared once. This sequence joins TRBV27 and TRBJ1-2; 9 bases are shared with TRBD1. The CDR3 has 13 residues. Trimming removed 6 bases from V and 7 bases from J; junction bases left unmatched: 6. Germline assignment: CDR1 MNHEY and CDR2 SMNVEV (reference sequence). The CDR3 reads CASSPRDRAGYTF. CDR3 DNA: TGTGCCAGCAGCCCGAGGGACAGGGCTGGCTACACCTTC.

This clone has just one count. The V call is TRBV6-2 or TRBV6-3, the J call TRBJ1-1; TRBD1 matches 7 bases. The CDR3 is made up of 17 amino acids. From germline, CDR1 is MNHEY and CDR2 SVGEGT. The ends lost 1 base at V and 0 bases at J; junction bases unmatched: 8. CDR3 sequence (DNA): TGTGCCAGCAGTTACTACCGGGACAGAAGGATGAACACTGAAGCTTTCTTT. Translating gives CASSYYRDRRMNTEAFF.